The clone carrying this T cell receptor (beta chain) was seen more than once but under ten times. MiXCR, run by TCRdb on the RT-PCR reads, gives a single entry per CDR3 protein. The sample has 200,000 to 250,000 distinct CDR3 sequences; less than 15% are singletons. The source of the sample is a study of response to subunit inactivated influenza vaccine. J lost 4 bases, V lost 3 bases, and 6 bases had no gene match. The CDR3 spans 15 residues. The V gene's germline CDR1 is SGHRS and CDR2 YFSETQ. The rearrangement joins TRBV5-1 to TRBJ2-7; TRBD1 matches at 11 bases. This TCR was sampled from a man aged 45 to 65 who received an inactivated influenza vaccine. This sample comprised non-naive T cells sorted from PBMCs, obtained 14 days before vaccination. Here the CDR3 reads CASSWDRGKRYEQYF. In DNA, the CDR3 is TGCGCCAGCAGCTGGGACAGGGGGAAGAGATACGAGCAGTACTTC.